This TCR beta chain comes out of a study of blood T cell repertoires in COVID-19. Trimming pared 4 bases from V and 0 bases from J, leaving 7 bases between. The CDR3 is made up of 15 amino acids. Germline V lookup: CDR1 LNHDA, CDR2 SQIVND (reference sequence). The table came from immunoSEQ multiplex PCR; TCRdb's copy has only in-frame clones and leaves some out. The sample yields about 190,000 clones, around 86% seen once. This sequence joins TRBV19 and TRBJ2-6, with D unclear. The sequence came from a middle-aged man with acute or convalescent COVID-19. The specimen was peripheral blood. The CDR3 nucleotides are TGTGCCAGTAGTACCAGATCCTCTGGGGCCAACGTCCTGACTTTC. Residues: CASSTRSSGANVLTF.